Each of the 12 T cell receptor beta chains below was sequenced from the same sample in a study of beta chain features in type 1 diabetes (dated by TCRdb to between 2018 and 2020). Library prep was done by the immunoSEQ multiplex PCR assay. The High Capacity cDNA Reverse Transcription Kit was used to reverse transcribe all of the isolated RNA, meaning that expressed TCRB transcripts were what got sequenced. The clones in this table, taken by TCRdb from immuneACCESS, are in-frame only. Not every clone is retained; where verified, under half of the shortfall comes from an unresolved V gene, and the cause of the rest is unknown. Across this sample there are 680,000 or so clones, with 15% to 17% seen only once. 0.07% to 0.095% of the sample belongs to the ten largest clones. Specimen: naive CD4+ T cells from blood. The cell subset or site label corresponds to: true naive CD4+ T cells. The receptors originated from a young man in good health.

The chain uses TRBV2 and TRBJ1-2; D possibly corresponds to TRBD1 (5 bases). The germline V gene encodes CDR1 SNHLY and CDR2 FYNNEI. This CDR3 has 14 residues. Trimming left V 3 bases short and J 4 bases short, with 12 bases between. The CDR3 here is CASSDRDGPYGYTF. In DNA form, the CDR3 reads TGTGCCAGCAGTGACAGGGATGGTCCCTATGGCTACACCTTC.

The V gene is TRBV14, the J gene TRBJ1-1; 7 bases are a match to TRBD1. CDR1 is SGHDN, CDR2 FVKESK, per germline. This CDR3 spans 15 amino acids. V trimming: 0 bases; J trimming: 1 base; junction bases outside the gene matches: 2. CDR3: CASSQERTGNTEAFF. The DNA for the CDR3 is TGTGCCAGCAGCCAAGAGAGGACAGGGAACACTGAAGCTTTCTTT.

The chain has TRBV29-1 and TRBJ2-1; perhaps TRBD2 as D (5 bases). CDR3 size: 14 residues. The germline V and J ends were trimmed by 3 bases and 3 bases, with 12 bases remaining between them. The V gene's germline CDR1 is SQVTM and CDR2 ANQGSEA. For the CDR3, the DNA is TGCAGCGTTGACCCATCGGGGAACTACAATGAGCAGTTCTTC. This sequence encodes CSVDPSGNYNEQFF.

The chain recombines TRBV14 with TRBJ1-4, with a tentative D call TRBD1 (5 bases). The V end was cut by 1 base, the J end by 7 bases, with 13 bases between. This CDR3 region has 15 residues. Germline V gene sequence: CDR1 SGHDN, CDR2 FVKESK. The CDR3 is CASSQARVLGEKLFF. The DNA for the CDR3 is TGTGCCAGCAGCCAAGCCAGGGTTCTCGGTGAAAAACTGTTTTTT.

This clone was found many times. The chain recombines TRBV7-9 with TRBJ1-3; D is undetermined. CDR1 SEHNR and CDR2 FQNEAQ come from the germline V gene (reference sequence). The CDR3 has 13 amino acids. V dropped 3 bases and J dropped 1 base, with 4 bases sitting between them. Written as DNA, the CDR3 is TGTGCCAGCAGCTTTGGTTCTGGAAACACCATATATTTT. Translating it yields CASSFGSGNTIYF.

The sample holds a few counts of this clone. The V call is TRBV7-2, the J call TRBJ1-2; D might be TRBD1 (5 bases). This CDR3 is built from 14 residues. Between the trimmed V and J ends, which lost 4 bases and 4 bases, there was a span of 13 bases. In germline, CDR1 is SGHTA, CDR2 FQGNSA. CDR3 sequence (DNA): TGTGCCAGCAGCTCACAGGTTGGGCTCTATGGCTACACCTTC. Protein product: CASSSQVGLYGYTF.

This clone was picked up a small number of times. The genes are TRBV18 and TRBJ2-3; weak D call: TRBD2 (6 bases). Deletions cut 3 bases from V and 3 bases from J, with 13 bases between. CDR1 and CDR2 from the germline V gene are KGHSH and LQKENI. This CDR3 has 15 amino acids. The CDR3 bases are TGTGCCAGCTCACCGTACCGGGACTTGACAGATACGCAGTATTTT. Residues: CASSPYRDLTDTQYF.

There are a few counts of this clone. This specimen includes other DNA sequences encoding the same CDR3. The chain links TRBV9 to TRBJ2-7; TRBD1 aligns across 7 bases. The CDR3 runs to 13 residues. After removal of 3 bases from V and 2 bases from J, the junction contained 2 bases not matched to a gene. Germline assignment: CDR1 SGDLS and CDR2 YYNGEE. CDR3 protein: CASSGTGAYEQYF. CDR3 nucleotides: TGTGCCAGCAGCGGTACAGGGGCCTACGAGCAGTACTTC.

Worth noting for this clone: The sample has other DNA sequences that encode this CDR3 too. The chain employs TRBV18 and TRBJ2-7, with 7 nucleotides matching TRBD1. CDR1 is KGHSH, CDR2 LQKENI, per germline. V lost 3 bases and J lost 2; bases outside the gene matches: 1. The length of the CDR3 is 13 residues. The DNA of the CDR3 is TGTGCCAGCTCACCGACAGGGACCTACGAGCAGTACTTC. Translated: CASSPTGTYEQYF.

This chain connects TRBV9 to TRBJ2-1, with 7 bases fitting TRBD1. CDR1 and CDR2 from the germline V gene are SGDLS and YYNGEE. With V trimmed by 4 bases and J by 3 bases, 7 bases remained unmatched. This CDR3 has 15 amino acids. Here the CDR3 DNA reads TGTGCCAGCAGCATGACAAGGGGGCACTACAATGAGCAGTTCTTC. This gives the protein CASSMTRGHYNEQFF.

This rearrangement joins TRBV25-1 to TRBJ2-2; 7 nucleotides match TRBD2. This CDR3 comprises 17 residues. With 1 base clipped from V and 6 bases from J, the junction kept 11 bases outside the gene matches. Germline values: CDR1 MGHDK, CDR2 SYGVNS. CDR3: CASSESSGIRGAGELFF. The CDR3 nucleotides read TGTGCCAGCAGTGAATCCTCCGGGATCCGGGGGGCCGGGGAGCTGTTTTTT. Complete variable domain (other parts from reference TRBV25-1 and TRBJ2-2): EADIYQTPRYLVIGTGKKITLECSQTMGHDKMYWYQQDPGMELHLIHYSYGVNSTEKGDLSSESTVSRIRTEHFPLTLESARPSHTSQYLCASSESSGIRGAGELFFGEGSRLTVL.

A few counts support this clone. The V and J genes are TRBV7-9 and TRBJ1-2; D may be TRBD1 (5 bases). The CDR3 consists of 15 residues. The ends were cut back, 6 bases at V and 4 bases at J, with 18 bases in the middle. Germline assignment: CDR1 SEHNR and CDR2 FQNEAQ (reference sequence). CDR3 protein: CASSPLGASLYGYTF. As DNA, the CDR3 is TGTGCCAGCAGTCCCCTTGGGGCCAGTCTCTATGGCTACACCTTC.